The rows below give T cell receptor beta chains drawn from one sample of a study of shared clonotypes between healthy human individuals. The repertoire was sequenced with immunoSEQ multiplex PCR; TCRdb's copy has only in-frame clones and lacks some. This sample has 1,400,000 or so clones, with approximately 98.5% found just once. Sequencing input: naive CD4+ T cells sorted from blood. Every receptor here comes from a man between 25 and 39 years old in good health. The conserved cysteine and the conserved F or W are not part of the CDR3 here.

j_call v_call cdr3_aa
TRBJ2-2 TRBV5-1 ASSIRDRDTGELF
TRBJ2-7 TRBV5-5 ASSWRGPPSYEQY
TRBJ1-4 TRBV28 ASSLVPGPSSRGLF
TRBJ2-1 TRBV19 ASSLSGRDNEQF
TRBJ1-1 TRBV4-2 ASSQEGLSTEAF
TRBJ1-3 TRBV28 ASSFRFGYRDRAGGNTIY
TRBJ2-5 TRBV2 ASSELAGVQETQY
TRBJ1-1 TRBV29-1 SVATWAMNTEAF
TRBJ2-3 TRBV21-1 ASSKDEQIPKTDTQY
TRBJ2-6 TRBV9 ASGSPGTSGRGSGANVLT
TRBJ2-1 TRBV27 ASSLVAGINAEQF
TRBJ2-7 TRBV7-6 ASSFYSGRDSYEQY
TRBJ2-7 TRBV28 ASSFPTSGYEQY
TRBJ2-7 TRBV7-2 ASSLVADSYEQY
TRBJ2-7 TRBV27 ASSSLAGADEQY
TRBJ2-2 TRBV28 ASSLNVRSVNPNTGELF
TRBJ2-2 TRBV5-1 ASSPGTPNTGELF
TRBJ2-2 TRBV13 ASSLPQNTGELF
TRBJ2-2 TRBV9 ASSAGGRGGTGELF
TRBJ1-4 TRBV6-5 ASRRVGDEKLF
TRBJ2-1 TRBV7-9 ASNTAGGSYNEQF
TRBJ1-4 TRBV30 AWSVLRHAEKLF
TRBJ1-3 TRBV18 ASSPGRYSGNTIY
TRBJ2-5 TRBV6-6 ASRTSGNGETQY
TRBJ2-3 TRBV9 ASSVGEDRVYTQY
TRBJ1-2 TRBV9 ASSASDGLPSGYT
TRBJ2-1 TRBV5-1 ASSVRDRGDEQF
TRBJ2-1 TRBV10-2 ASSDFPNEQF
TRBJ1-5 TRBV7-2 ASSLGGRNQPQH
TRBJ2-4 TRBV6-1 ASSDLSSGTGVNIQY
TRBJ2-7 TRBV10-3 AISETTSHSYEQY
TRBJ2-7 TRBV7-9 ASSLIGTAYEQY
TRBJ2-5 TRBV5-6 ASSLISQETQY
TRBJ2-7 TRBV7-2 ASSSSGPIYEQY
TRBJ1-4 TRBV5-8 ASSLGQGMIGEKLF
TRBJ2-2 TRBV5-6 ASSLWGGTNTGELF
TRBJ1-5 TRBV7-9 ASSLSPGIYSNQPQH
TRBJ2-3 TRBV7-6 ASSQVLAGGGKGTQY
TRBJ2-2 TRBV5-4 ASSSGLAGNTGELF
TRBJ2-5 TRBV18 ASSPNRGGETQY
TRBJ2-2 TRBV11-2 ASSLEGAIPGELF
TRBJ2-7 TRBV5-1 ASSTTVYSDEQY
TRBJ2-1 TRBV6-1 ASSEAPRASYNEQF
TRBJ2-3 TRBV29-1 SVKSGTDTQY
TRBJ2-7 TRBV5-3 ARSRGLAIVAGPCEQY